This T cell receptor beta chain was sequenced in a study of blood T cell repertoires in COVID-19 (dated by TCRdb to 2019 to 2021). Background on the whole study: Collaborator samples came from the United States, Italy and Spain and covered acute and convalescent phases of COVID-19. The prospective study material was composed of cDNA or gDNA derived from T cells, B-cell-depleted T cells, or PBMCs. Subjects who had been exposed to COVID-19, were actively infected with it, or had recovered from it provided the deeply sampled blood TCRbeta repertoires that made up the dataset. The repertoires were made available in a free public database intended to serve as a resource for research on the immune response to SARS-CoV-2. Samples came from the ongoing ImmuneRACE study (first 160 participants) plus 1,254 subjects from 6 global collaborators. A de-identified subject ID, COVID-19 status, age in years and sex were almost always included in the sample metadata. Where HLA class I and class II types were available, the types were taken from metadata supplied by the sample provider, not from assay-based typing. The investigation overall reported the following: How much clinical and demographic metadata was included differed by source and by participant, and the metadata was provided uncurated.

The immunoSEQ Assay, a bias-controlled multiplex PCR, was used to amplify TCRbeta CDR3 regions from genomic DNA. The paper's processing steps were these. The number of nucleated cells in each sample was estimated by amplification of reference gene primers within the assay. To quantify the absolute abundance of each unique TCRbeta CDR3 rearrangement, sequence reads were collapsed and filtered. Productive Simpson clonality was computed per sample as the square root of Simpson's diversity index over productive rearrangements. TCRdb mirrors the immuneACCESS table, restricted to in-frame sequences. Some clones are absent from its copies; in checked studies, under half trace to an unresolved V gene, and the reason for the others is unknown. V, J and clone size reflect that table, while D and trimming were determined from the DNA. The table for this sample lists approximately 200,000 clones; approximately 86% of them were counted only once. Around 10% of the sample is held by the ten biggest clonotypes.

A word on this clone: There is no known antigen for this receptor. Per-nucleotide qualities are absent, and no much larger clonotype sits a single base away.

Participants in the prospective study were enrolled through a virtual design, were aged roughly 18 to 90 years, and lived in about 25 United States geographic areas. In the prospective study, participants were assigned to cohorts based on the clinical history participants reported in a screening survey and a study questionnaire. Each participant in the prospective study had whole blood, serum and a nasopharyngeal or oropharyngeal swab collected by mobile phlebotomists. Additional blood draws and questionnaires over an approximately two-month period could optionally be provided by prospective study participants. Before DNA extraction, blood samples from the prospective study were shipped at room temperature or frozen. The trim is 0 bases for V and 4 bases for J, with a gap of 9 bases between the germline ends. Sequences SGHDN (CDR1) and FVKESK (CDR2) are obtained from the germline V gene. The CDR3 has 14 amino acids, counting the end cysteine and phenylalanine. Left in the record is the CDR3 DNA by itself, 42 bases read in frame from the first base.

This TCR was sampled from a man between 18 and 35 years old with acute COVID-19. The chain uses TRBV14 and TRBJ1-2; no confident D gene assignment can be made. The specimen sequenced was PBMCs or T cells enriched from blood (not recorded which). This receptor has the CDR3 CASSQERGIYGYTF. In nucleotides, the sequence is TGTGCCAGCAGCCAAGAGCGGGGAATCTATGGCTACACCTTC.